These 6 T cell receptor beta chains share one sample of origin, sequenced in a study of PD-L1 blockade in urothelial cancer. Profiled with immunoSEQ multiplex PCR; TCRdb holds only in-frame clones, not every one. The table has 60,000 to 65,000 clones, 81% seen once. Indicated time point: pretreatment peripheral blood. The sample in question was PBMCs, obtained around atezolizumab (anti-PD-L1) treatment. These receptor sequences come from a man in his 70s with urothelial cancer.

This clone showed up just a few times. The chain joins TRBV28 to TRBJ2-1; TRBD1 agrees at 9 bases. Germline V CDR1 and CDR2: MDHEN, SYDVKM. The CDR3 spans 16 residues. J gave up 4 bases and V 5 bases, and 9 bases lay outside the gene matches. The CDR3 sequence is CASSGAGQGRYNEQFF. The CDR3 DNA sequence: TGTGCCAGCAGTGGGGCGGGACAGGGAAGGTACAATGAGCAGTTCTTC.

The chain recombines TRBV28 with TRBJ1-2; 10 nucleotides align to TRBD1. Germline CDR1 and CDR2: MDHEN and SYDVKM. The V segment lost 5 bases and the J segment 2 bases; nucleotides outside the gene matches: 5. The CDR3 contains 15 residues. The DNA of the CDR3 is TGTGCCAGCAGTATCGGGACAGGGGTAAACTATGGCTACACCTTC. Its translation: CASSIGTGVNYGYTF.

The gene calls are TRBV5-1 and TRBJ2-2; possible D gene TRBD1, 5 bases. The germline V gene has CDR1 SGHRS and CDR2 YFSETQ. V lost 0 bases and J lost 4, with 10 bases in between. The CDR3 contains 15 residues. The CDR3 DNA reads as TGCGCCAGCAGCTTGGAAGGCAGGGCCACCGGGGAGCTGTTTTTT. Its protein product is CASSLEGRATGELFF. Filled out from reference TRBV5-1 and TRBJ2-2, the complete variable domain reads KAGVTQTPRYLIKTRGQQVTLSCSPISGHRSVSWYQQTPGQGLQFLFEYFSETQRNKGNFPGRFSGRQFSNSRSEMNVSTLELGDSALYLCASSLEGRATGELFFGEGSRLTVL.

This clone was detected once. This sequence joins TRBV7-3 and TRBJ2-2; tentatively, D is TRBD1 (5 bases). V was shortened by 4 bases and J by 7 bases, with 10 bases between the two germline ends. Germline V gene data show CDR1 as SGHTA and CDR2 as FQGTGA. CDR3 length: 13 residues. CDR3 nucleotide sequence: TGTGCCAGCAGCTGGGGCCCAAACGGGGAGCTGTTTTTT. It codes for CASSWGPNGELFF.

The chain joins TRBV18 to TRBJ2-7; perhaps TRBD1 as D (5 bases). The CDR3 extends over 14 amino acids. In germline, CDR1 is KGHSH, CDR2 LQKENI. With 1 base removed from V and 9 bases from J, the gap between germline ends came to 16 bases. CDR3 loop: CASSPLDTGQGQYF. Here the CDR3 DNA reads TGTGCCAGCTCACCACTAGACACGGGCCAGGGGCAGTACTTC.

The CDR3 coding sequence is TGTGCCAGTAGTACACCAGGGGGTTGGACTGAAGCTTTCTTT. Amino acids: CASSTPGGWTEAFF. The genes are TRBV19 and TRBJ1-1; 7 bases are a match to TRBD1. CDR1 is LNHDA and CDR2 is SQIVND in the germline V gene (reference sequence). This CDR3 comprises 14 residues. The trim removed 4 bases at V and 5 bases at J, leaving 7 bases unmatched. Full variable domain (outside the CDR3, taken from reference TRBV19 and TRBJ1-1): DGGITQSPKYLFRKEGQNVTLSCEQNLNHDAMYWYRQDPGQGLRLIYYSQIVNDFQKGDIAEGYSVSREKKESFPLTVTSAQKNPTAFYLCASSTPGGWTEAFFGQGTRLTVV.